Detailed here is one T cell receptor (beta chain). The data were taken from a study of blood T cell repertoires in COVID-19. Whole-study context: The samples span acute and convalescent COVID-19 from the United States, Italy and Spain. T cells, B-cell-depleted T cells, or PBMCs supplied cDNA or gDNA.

Authors' analysis steps: Cell counts per sample came from amplifying reference gene primers. Profiling relied on immunoSEQ multiplex PCR, and the TCRdb table lists in-frame clones only, not all of them. The V and J calls and clone size come from that table; D and trimming were worked out from the DNA. This table holds more than 85,000 clones, around 80% found once. The sample was peripheral blood. The sequence was obtained from a man aged 55 to 69 with acute or convalescent COVID-19.

CDR3 nucleotides: TGTGCCAGCAGCGCGGGAACCCACAATGAGCAGTTCTTC. Protein: CASSAGTHNEQFF. The V gene is TRBV7-2, the J gene TRBJ2-1; D may be TRBD2 (6 bases). The ends were cut back, 5 bases at V and 5 bases at J, with 10 bases in the middle. The germline V gene has CDR1 SGHTA and CDR2 FQGNSA. The CDR3 has 13 residues.